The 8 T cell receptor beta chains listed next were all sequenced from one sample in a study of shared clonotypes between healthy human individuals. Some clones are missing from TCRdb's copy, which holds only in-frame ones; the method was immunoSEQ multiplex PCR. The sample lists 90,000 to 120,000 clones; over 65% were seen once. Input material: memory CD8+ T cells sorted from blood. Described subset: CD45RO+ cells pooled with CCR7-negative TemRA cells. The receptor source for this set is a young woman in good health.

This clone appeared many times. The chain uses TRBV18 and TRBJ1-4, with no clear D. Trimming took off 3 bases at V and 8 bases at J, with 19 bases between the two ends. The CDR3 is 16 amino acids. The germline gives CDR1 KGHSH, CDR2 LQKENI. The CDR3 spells CASSPRNPGVHEKLFF. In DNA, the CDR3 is TGTGCCAGCTCACCCCGCAATCCAGGAGTGCACGAAAAACTGTTTTTT.

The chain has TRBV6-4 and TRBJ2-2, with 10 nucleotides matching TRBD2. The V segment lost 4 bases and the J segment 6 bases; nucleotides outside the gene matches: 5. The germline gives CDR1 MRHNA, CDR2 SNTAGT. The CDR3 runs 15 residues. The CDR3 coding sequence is TGTGCCAGCAGTGTCCTAGCGGGAGTCCCCGGGGAGCTGTTTTTT. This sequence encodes CASSVLAGVPGELFF.

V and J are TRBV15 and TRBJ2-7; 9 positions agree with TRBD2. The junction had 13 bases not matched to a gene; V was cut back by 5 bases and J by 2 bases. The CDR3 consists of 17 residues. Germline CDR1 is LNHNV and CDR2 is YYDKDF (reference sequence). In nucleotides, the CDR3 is TGTGCCACCAGCTTCGGACTAGCGCGACGAACTGCCTACGAGCAGTACTTC. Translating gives CATSFGLARRTAYEQYF.

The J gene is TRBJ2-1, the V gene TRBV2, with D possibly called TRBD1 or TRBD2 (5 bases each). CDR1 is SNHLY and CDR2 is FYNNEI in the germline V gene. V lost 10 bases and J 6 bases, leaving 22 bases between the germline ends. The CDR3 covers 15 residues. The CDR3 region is CATPTGTDDGNEQFF. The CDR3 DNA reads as TGTGCCACTCCCACCGGGACGGATGATGGCAATGAGCAGTTCTTC.

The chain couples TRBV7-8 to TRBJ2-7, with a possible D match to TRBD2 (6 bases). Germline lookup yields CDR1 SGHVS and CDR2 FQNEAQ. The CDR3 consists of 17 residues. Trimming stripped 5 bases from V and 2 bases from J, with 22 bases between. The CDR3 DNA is TGTGCCAGCAGCCCGCGACTAGGGGACGAGACAACCTACGAGCAGTACTTC. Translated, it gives CASSPRLGDETTYEQYF.

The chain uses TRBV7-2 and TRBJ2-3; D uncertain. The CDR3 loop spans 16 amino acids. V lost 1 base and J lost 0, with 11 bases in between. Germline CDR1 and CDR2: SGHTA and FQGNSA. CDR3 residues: CASSLVLLTSTDTQYF. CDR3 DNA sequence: TGTGCCAGCAGCTTAGTTCTTCTAACTAGCACAGATACGCAGTATTTT.

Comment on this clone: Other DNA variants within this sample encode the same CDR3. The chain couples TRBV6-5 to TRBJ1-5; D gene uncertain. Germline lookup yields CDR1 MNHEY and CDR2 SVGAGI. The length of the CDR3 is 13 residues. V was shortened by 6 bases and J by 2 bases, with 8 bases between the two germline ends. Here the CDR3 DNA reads TGTGCCAGCAGGGGAGTGGGCAATCAGCCCCAGCATTTT. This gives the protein CASRGVGNQPQHF.

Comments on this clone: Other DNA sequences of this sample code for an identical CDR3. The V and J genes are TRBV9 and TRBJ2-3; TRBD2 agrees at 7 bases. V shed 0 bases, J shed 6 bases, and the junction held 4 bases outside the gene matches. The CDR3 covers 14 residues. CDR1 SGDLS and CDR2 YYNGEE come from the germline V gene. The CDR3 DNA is TGTGCCAGCAGCGTAGCGGGAGGTTCGGATACGCAGTATTTT. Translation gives CASSVAGGSDTQYF.